This T cell receptor (beta chain) was found in a study of blood T cell repertoires in COVID-19. Study information: COVID-19 samples collected from the United States, Italy and Spain covered acute and convalescent phases. In each case, the material was cDNA or gDNA derived from T cells, B-cell-depleted T cells, or PBMCs.

Authors' data handling: By means of reference gene primer amplification, nucleated cell counts were estimated. The data were produced by immunoSEQ multiplex PCR, yet TCRdb's version contains in-frame clones alone and is incomplete. V, J and clone size are those of that table, while D and trimming were read from the DNA. The sample gives 300,000 to 350,000 clones, about 87% of which show up once; around 9.9% is in the top ten. The TCR comes from a man aged 25 to 40 with COVID-19, enrolled during active disease. Sequenced input: peripheral blood.

CDR3 protein: CASTPQGGAYEQYF. In DNA form, the CDR3 reads TGTGCCAGCACCCCACAGGGTGGGGCTTACGAGCAGTACTTC. The rearrangement links TRBV7-2 to TRBJ2-7; tentatively, D is TRBD1 (6 bases). The germline V and J ends were trimmed by 7 bases and 4 bases, with 17 bases remaining between them. The germline V gene has CDR1 SGHTA and CDR2 FQGNSA. This CDR3 is built from 14 residues.